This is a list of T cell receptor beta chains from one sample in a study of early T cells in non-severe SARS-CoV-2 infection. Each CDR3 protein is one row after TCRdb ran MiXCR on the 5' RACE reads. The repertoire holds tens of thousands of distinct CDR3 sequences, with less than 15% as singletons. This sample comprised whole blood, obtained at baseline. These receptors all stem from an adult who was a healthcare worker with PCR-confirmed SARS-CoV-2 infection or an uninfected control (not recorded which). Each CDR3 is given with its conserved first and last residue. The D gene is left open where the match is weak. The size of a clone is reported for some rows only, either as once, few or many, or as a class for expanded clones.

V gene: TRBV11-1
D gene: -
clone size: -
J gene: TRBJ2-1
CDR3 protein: CASSLRGPPDEQFF
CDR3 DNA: TGTGCCAGCAGCTTGCGGGGGCCACCCGATGAGCAGTTCTTC

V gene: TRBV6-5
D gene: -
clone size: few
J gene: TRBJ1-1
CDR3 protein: CASSYLPVANTEAFF
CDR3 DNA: TGTGCCAGCAGTTACTTACCAGTAGCGAACACTGAAGCTTTCTTT

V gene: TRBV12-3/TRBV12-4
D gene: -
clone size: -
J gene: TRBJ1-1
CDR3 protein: CASSLGGVDTEAFF
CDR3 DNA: TGTGCCAGCAGTTTAGGGGGCGTGGACACTGAAGCTTTCTTT

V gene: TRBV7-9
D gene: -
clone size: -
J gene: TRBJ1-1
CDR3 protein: CASRQKGADTEAFF
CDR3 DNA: TGTGCCAGCAGACAAAAAGGGGCAGACACTGAAGCTTTCTTT

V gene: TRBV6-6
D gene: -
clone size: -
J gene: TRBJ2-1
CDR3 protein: CATLTYNEQFF
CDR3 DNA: TGTGCTACCTTGACCTACAATGAGCAGTTCTTC

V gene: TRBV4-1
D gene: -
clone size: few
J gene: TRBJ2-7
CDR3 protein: CASRRAPALGADEQYF
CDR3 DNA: TGCGCCAGCAGAAGGGCCCCAGCGCTCGGGGCTGACGAGCAGTACTTC

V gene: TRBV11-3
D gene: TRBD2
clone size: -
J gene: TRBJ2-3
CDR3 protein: CASSFRTSGAATDTQYF
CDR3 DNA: TGTGCCAGCAGCTTCCGGACTAGCGGGGCGGCCACAGATACGCAGTATTTT

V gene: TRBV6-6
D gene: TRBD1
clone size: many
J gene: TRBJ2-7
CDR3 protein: CASSLGQGAYEQYF
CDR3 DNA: TGTGCCAGCAGTTTAGGACAGGGAGCCTACGAGCAGTACTTC

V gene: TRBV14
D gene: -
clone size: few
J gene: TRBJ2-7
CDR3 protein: CASSQDTGIYEQYF
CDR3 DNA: TGTGCCAGCAGCCAAGACACGGGGATCTACGAGCAGTACTTC

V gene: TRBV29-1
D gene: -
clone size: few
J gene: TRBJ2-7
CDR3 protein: CSVEAGPSYEQYF
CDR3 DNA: TGCAGCGTAGAGGCAGGACCCTCCTACGAGCAGTACTTC

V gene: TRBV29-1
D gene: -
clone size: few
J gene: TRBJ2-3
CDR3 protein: CSVEVVGADTQYF
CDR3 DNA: TGCAGCGTTGAAGTAGTAGGGGCAGATACGCAGTATTTT

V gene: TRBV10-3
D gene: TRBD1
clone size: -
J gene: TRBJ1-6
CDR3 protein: CATTGQGNSPLHF
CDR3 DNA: TGTGCCACAACGGGACAGGGTAATTCACCCCTCCACTTT

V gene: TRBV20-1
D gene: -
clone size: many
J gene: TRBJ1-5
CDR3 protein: CSASSVGGDAQPQHF
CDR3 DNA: TGCAGTGCTAGCAGTGTTGGCGGGGATGCTCAGCCCCAGCATTTT

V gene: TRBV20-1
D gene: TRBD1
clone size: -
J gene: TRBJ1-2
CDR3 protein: CSAQDRGYYGYTF
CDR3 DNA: TGCAGTGCTCAGGACAGGGGATACTATGGCTACACCTTC

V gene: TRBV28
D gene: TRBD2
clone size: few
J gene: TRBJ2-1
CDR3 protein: CASSTASGNNEQFF
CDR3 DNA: TGTGCCAGCTCCACCGCTAGCGGAAACAATGAGCAGTTCTTC

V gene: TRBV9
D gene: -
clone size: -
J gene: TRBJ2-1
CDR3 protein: CASSQARAYNEQFF
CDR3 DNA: TGTGCCAGCAGCCAGGCACGGGCCTACAATGAGCAGTTCTTC

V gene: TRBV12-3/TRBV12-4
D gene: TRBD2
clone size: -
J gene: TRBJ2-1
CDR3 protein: CASSPIAGSGNEQFF
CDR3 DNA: TGTGCCAGCAGTCCCATAGCGGGGAGTGGTAATGAGCAGTTCTTC

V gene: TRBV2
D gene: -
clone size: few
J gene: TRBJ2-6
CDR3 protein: CASTKWVPSGANVLTF
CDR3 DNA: TGTGCCAGCACTAAGTGGGTACCCTCTGGGGCCAACGTCCTGACTTTC

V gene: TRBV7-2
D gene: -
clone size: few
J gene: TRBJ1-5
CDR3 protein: CASSLGCSNQPQHF
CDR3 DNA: TGTGCCAGCAGCTTAGGATGTAGCAATCAGCCCCAGCATTTT

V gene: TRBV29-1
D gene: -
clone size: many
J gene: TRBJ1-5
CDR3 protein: CSVGEGYSNQPQHF
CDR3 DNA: TGCAGCGTTGGAGAGGGATATAGCAATCAGCCCCAGCATTTT

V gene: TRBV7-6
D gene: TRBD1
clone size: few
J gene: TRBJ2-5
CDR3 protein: CASSPGTGGHETQYF
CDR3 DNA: TGTGCCAGCAGCCCCGGGACAGGGGGACACGAGACCCAGTACTTC

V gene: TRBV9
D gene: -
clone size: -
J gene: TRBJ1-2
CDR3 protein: CASSVGGGRYGYTF
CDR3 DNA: TGTGCCAGCAGCGTAGGGGGCGGGCGGTATGGCTACACCTTC

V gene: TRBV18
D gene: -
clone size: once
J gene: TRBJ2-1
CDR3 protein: CASSPTRNFNEQFF
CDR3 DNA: TGTGCCAGCTCACCCACACGAAACTTCAATGAGCAGTTCTTC

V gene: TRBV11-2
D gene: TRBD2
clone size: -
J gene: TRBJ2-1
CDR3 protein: CASSDSGRIGEQFF
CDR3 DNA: TGTGCCAGCAGTGATAGCGGGAGGATCGGTGAGCAGTTCTTC

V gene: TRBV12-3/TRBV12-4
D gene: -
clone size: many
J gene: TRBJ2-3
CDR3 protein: CASSLGPGTDTQYF
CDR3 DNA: TGTGCCAGCAGCCTAGGGCCTGGCACAGATACGCAGTATTTT

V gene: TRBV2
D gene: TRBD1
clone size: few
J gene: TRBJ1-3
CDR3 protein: CASSKTGGDGTIIYF
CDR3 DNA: TGTGCCAGCAGCAAGACAGGGGGCGATGGTACTATCATATATTTT

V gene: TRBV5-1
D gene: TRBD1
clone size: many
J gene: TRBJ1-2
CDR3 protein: CASSLAGQGGGYTF
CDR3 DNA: TGCGCCAGCAGCTTGGCCGGACAGGGAGGAGGCTACACCTTC

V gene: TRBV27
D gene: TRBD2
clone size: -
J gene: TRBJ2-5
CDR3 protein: CASRPTSGQETQYF
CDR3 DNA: TGTGCCAGCAGGCCCACTAGCGGCCAAGAGACCCAGTACTTC

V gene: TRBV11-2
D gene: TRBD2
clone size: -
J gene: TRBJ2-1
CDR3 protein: CTSSLGVAGGNEQFF
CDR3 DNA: TGTACCAGCAGCTTAGGAGTTGCGGGGGGCAATGAGCAGTTCTTC

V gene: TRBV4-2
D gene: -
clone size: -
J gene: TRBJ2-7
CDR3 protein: CASSQDWGYEQYF
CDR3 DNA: TGTGCCAGCAGCCAAGATTGGGGCTACGAGCAGTACTTC

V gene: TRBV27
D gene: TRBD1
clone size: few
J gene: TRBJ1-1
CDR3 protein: CASSFGTAHSEAFF
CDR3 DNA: TGTGCCAGCAGTTTTGGGACAGCACACAGTGAAGCTTTCTTT